The T cell receptor (beta chain) described here comes from a study of Graves' ophthalmopathy and Graves' hyperthyroidism. Study-level background: Peripheral blood collection took place at initial diagnosis, before any treatment.

RNA transcripts were the template, and TCR beta CDR3 regions were amplified from them. In the first round, RT-PCR was carried out with HTBI primers, and a multiplex PCR formed the second round. One entry per CDR3 protein results from TCRdb running MiXCR on the multiplex PCR reads. In the table there are 200,000 to 250,000 distinct CDR3 sequences, 45% of which are singletons. The PBMC fraction was derived from around 9.4 ml of fresh peripheral blood. Trimming removed 5 bases at V and 4 bases at J, with 12 bases between. From germline, CDR1 is PRHDT and CDR2 FYEKMQ (reference sequence). The CDR3 is 14 residues long.

This clonotype originated in an adult man with Graves' ophthalmopathy. The chain has TRBV13 and TRBJ1-3, with D tentatively TRBD1 (6 bases). Sequencing was done on a sample of peripheral blood. Here the CDR3 DNA reads TGTGCCAGCAGCCGCGACAGGATGGGAAACACCATATATTTT. This gives the protein CASSRDRMGNTIYF.